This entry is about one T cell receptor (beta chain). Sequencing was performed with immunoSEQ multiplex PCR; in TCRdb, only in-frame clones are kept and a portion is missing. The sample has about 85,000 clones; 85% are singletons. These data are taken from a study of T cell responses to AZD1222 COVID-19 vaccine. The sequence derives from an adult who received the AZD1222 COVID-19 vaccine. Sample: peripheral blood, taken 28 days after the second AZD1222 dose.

In nucleotides, the CDR3 is TGTGCCAGCAGCTTGGCCAGCGGGGGGGCCGGAGAGCAGTTCTTC. It yields the protein CASSLASGGAGEQFF. The rearrangement links TRBV7-3 to TRBJ2-1, with 10 bases fitting TRBD2. The V gene end was trimmed by 3 bases and the J gene end by 10 bases; junction bases not matched to a gene: 9. The CDR3 spans 15 residues. CDR1 and CDR2 (germline): SGHTA, FQGTGA. The full variable domain, in which reference TRBV7-3 and TRBJ2-1 provide the parts outside the CDR3, is GAGVSQTPSNKVTEKGKYVELRCDPISGHTALYWYRQSLGQGPEFLIYFQGTGAADDSGLPNDRFFAVRPEGSVSTLKIQRTERGDSAVYLCASSLASGGAGEQFFGPGTRLTVL.